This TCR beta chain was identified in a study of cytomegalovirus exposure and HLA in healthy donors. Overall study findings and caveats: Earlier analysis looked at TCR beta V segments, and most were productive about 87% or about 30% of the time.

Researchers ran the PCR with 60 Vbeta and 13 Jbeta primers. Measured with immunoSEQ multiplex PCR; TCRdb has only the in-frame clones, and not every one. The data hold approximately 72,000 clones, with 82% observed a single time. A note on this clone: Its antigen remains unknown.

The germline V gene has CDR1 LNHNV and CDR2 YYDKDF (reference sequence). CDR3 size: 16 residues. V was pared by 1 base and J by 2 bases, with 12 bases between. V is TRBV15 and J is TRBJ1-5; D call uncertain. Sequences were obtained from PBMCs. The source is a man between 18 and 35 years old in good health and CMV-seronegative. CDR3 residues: CATSRVFITGNQPQHF. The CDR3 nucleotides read TGTGCCACCAGCAGAGTATTTATCACAGGCAATCAGCCCCAGCATTTT.